Each of the 8 T cell receptor beta chains below was sequenced from the same sample in a study of blood T cells in healthy people across ages. It was with a sample-barcoded 5' primer and a J-beta primer mix that a second PCR of roughly 7 to 12 cycles was run. TCRdb re-called the 5' RACE reads with MiXCR, one entry per CDR3 protein. The sample lists around 870,000 distinct CDR3 sequences; more than 25% were seen once. The sample was blood. Receptors were obtained from a woman older than 75 in good health.

V gene TRBV3-1 combines with J gene TRBJ2-3; D not certain. The CDR3 extends over 15 amino acids. CDR1 is LGHDT, CDR2 YNNKEL, per germline (reference sequence). The V and J ends lost 0 bases and 2 bases respectively, with 9 bases between them. The CDR3 nucleotides are TGTGCCAGCAGCCAAGAATCTGAGATCACAGATACGCAGTATTTT. Amino acid sequence: CASSQESEITDTQYF.

The chain is built from TRBV30 and TRBJ1-2; no reliable D call. V was cut by 4 bases and J by 4 bases, with 10 bases left in between. The CDR3 has 12 amino acids. Germline V gene data show CDR1 as GTSNPN and CDR2 as SVGIG (reference sequence). In DNA form, the CDR3 reads TGTGCCTGGAATAAGCTAAGCTATGGCTACACCTTC. Its protein is CAWNKLSYGYTF.

This clonotype appeared a few times. This may arise from a read error, as a much more abundant clone is one base away. The chain employs TRBV7-2 and TRBJ2-7; 8 bases match TRBD1. Germline loops: CDR1 SGHTA, CDR2 FQGNSA. The CDR3 is 15 residues long. Trimming took 5 bases from V and 1 from J; bases not matched to a gene: 7. CDR3 nucleotides: TGTGCCAGCAGCCAGGGACAGGTGGGGTCCTACGAGCAGTACTTC. It encodes CASSQGQVGSYEQYF. Looking up the rest from reference TRBV7-2 and TRBJ2-7 gives the full variable domain: GAGVSQSPSNKVTEKGKDVELRCDPISGHTALYWYRQSLGQGLEFLIYFQGNSAPDKSGLPSDRFSAERTGGSVSTLTIQRTQQEDSAVYLCASSQGQVGSYEQYFGPGTRLTVT.

This clonotype has just a few counts. The rearrangement joins TRBV7-9 to TRBJ2-5; TRBD2 agrees at 9 bases. Trimming cost V 5 bases and J 9 bases; bases outside gene matches: 13. Germline CDR1 is SEHNR and CDR2 is FQNEAQ (reference sequence). This CDR3 spans 15 amino acids. Here the CDR3 DNA reads TGTGCCAGCAGCCGCCGCAGCGGGGGGACGGAGGCCCAGTACTTC. This codes for CASSRRSGGTEAQYF.

This clonotype was counted at least ten times. The rearrangement links TRBV7-2 to TRBJ2-7; TRBD2 aligns across 9 bases. Trimming removed 2 bases from V and 3 bases from J; junction bases left unmatched: 8. Per germline, CDR1 SGHTA and CDR2 FQGNSA. This CDR3 is 16 amino acids long. This CDR3 is CASSLLGSGGYYEQYF. In DNA form, the CDR3 reads TGTGCCAGCAGCTTACTGGGTAGCGGGGGATACTACGAGCAGTACTTC.

V is TRBV6-2 or TRBV6-3 and J is TRBJ2-1; TRBD1 matches at 9 bases. With 6 bases clipped from V and 9 bases from J, the junction kept 12 bases outside the gene matches. Germline V lookup: CDR1 MNHEY, CDR2 SVGEGT. This CDR3 is built from 15 residues. The CDR3 DNA reads as TGTGCCAGCAGCCCCGGGACAGGGTCAGGGAGTGAGCAGTTCTTC. This encodes CASSPGTGSGSEQFF.

With regard to this clonotype: Just one base apart from a much larger clone, this may be a read error. The rearrangement links TRBV4-3 to TRBJ2-5; 7 bases are shared with TRBD1. This CDR3 is 15 amino acids long. The V gene's germline CDR1 is LGHNA and CDR2 YSLEER. CDR3 protein: CAGSQTGVWGETQYF. The CDR3 nucleotides are TGCGCCGGCAGCCAAACAGGGGTATGGGGGGAGACCCAGTACTTC.

This clonotype appeared a few times. This chain connects TRBV30 to TRBJ2-7; D not certain. Germline V gene data show CDR1 as GTSNPN and CDR2 as SVGIG (reference sequence). The CDR3 length is 13 residues. Trimming pared 3 bases from V and 3 bases from J, leaving 12 bases between. The CDR3 protein is CAWRLGNIYEQYF. In DNA, the CDR3 is TGTGCCTGGAGGTTAGGGAATATCTACGAGCAGTACTTC. Full variable domain (outside the CDR3, taken from reference TRBV30 and TRBJ2-7): SQTIHQWPATLVQPVGSPLSLECTVEGTSNPNLYWYRQAAGRGLQLLFYSVGIGQISSEVPQNLSASRPQDRQFILSSKKLLLSDSGFYLCAWRLGNIYEQYFGPGTRLTVT.